These 31 T cell receptor beta chains came from one sample sequenced in a study of blood T cell repertoires in COVID-19. Repertoires were generated with immunoSEQ multiplex PCR, while TCRdb's copy carries only in-frame clones and drops some. The table includes approximately 250,000 clones, around 84% detected once. Sequencing used PBMCs or T cells enriched from blood (not recorded which). These receptor sequences come from a man aged 30-40 years with acute COVID-19.

This sequence joins TRBV14 and TRBJ1-4, with 8 bases identical to TRBD1. Germline loops: CDR1 SGHDN, CDR2 FVKESK. Losses at the gene ends were 4 bases for V and 6 bases for J; bases not matched to a gene: 13. The CDR3 loop spans 17 amino acids. CDR3 bases: TGTGCCAGCAGCCGGGGCAGGGGGCCCATGACGTATGAAAAACTGTTTTTT. Translated, it gives CASSRGRGPMTYEKLFF.

CDR3 DNA sequence: TGTGCCAGCTCACCTACAGGGAATTCACCCCTCCACTTT. It yields the protein CASSPTGNSPLHF. The chain has TRBV18 and TRBJ1-6; TRBD1 is a possible D gene (6 bases). The CDR3 is 13 amino acids. Looked up from germline, CDR1 is KGHSH and CDR2 is LQKENI. V was trimmed by 3 bases and J by 7 bases, leaving 7 bases between them.

This chain links TRBV19 with TRBJ2-1, with D possibly being TRBD2 (6 bases). The CDR3 runs to 13 residues. Trimming cost V 3 bases and J 10 bases, with 13 bases left between them. The V gene's germline CDR1 is LNHDA and CDR2 SQIVND (reference sequence). The CDR3 protein is CASSMGRSGEQFF. CDR3 DNA sequence: TGTGCCAGTAGTATGGGGAGGAGCGGCGAGCAGTTCTTC.

The chain combines TRBV5-1 with TRBJ2-7, with D possibly TRBD1 on 5 matching bases. This CDR3 region has 14 residues. The V gene's germline CDR1 is SGHRS and CDR2 YFSETQ. For the CDR3, the DNA is TGTGCCAGCAGCTTGGCAGGGCCCTCGGACGAGCAGTACGTC. Translation: CASSLAGPSDEQYV.

The chain recombines TRBV7-9 with TRBJ2-1; 7 nucleotides line up with TRBD1. The CDR3 has 16 amino acids. Germline CDR1 SEHNR, CDR2 FQNEAQ (reference sequence). The trim removed 3 bases at V and 6 bases at J, leaving 11 bases unmatched. CDR3 in DNA: TGTGCCAGCAGCTTTTTTAGGGGACAGACCTCCAATGAGCAGTTCTTC. Translated, it gives CASSFFRGQTSNEQFF. The full variable domain, with the rest looked up from reference TRBV7-9 and TRBJ2-1, is DTGVSQNPRHKITKRGQNVTFRCDPISEHNRLYWYRQTLGQGPEFLTYFQNEAQLEKSRLLSDRFSAERPKGSFSTLEIQRTEQGDSAMYLCASSFFRGQTSNEQFFGPGTRLTVL.

The V gene is TRBV19, the J gene TRBJ2-5, with TRBD1 matching over 7 bases. V was clipped by 4 bases and J by 1 base; unmatched bases: 0. The CDR3 consists of 13 residues. The germline V gene encodes CDR1 LNHDA and CDR2 SQIVND (reference sequence). As DNA, the CDR3 is TGTGCCAGTAGTACAGGGGGCCAAGAGACCCAGTACTTC. Its translation: CASSTGGQETQYF.

This chain uses TRBV7-9 with TRBJ2-5; tentative D call: TRBD2 (5 bases). The V end was cut by 5 bases, the J end by 1 base, with 8 bases between. This CDR3 comprises 13 residues. CDR1 SEHNR and CDR2 FQNEAQ come from the germline V gene (reference sequence). Written as DNA, the CDR3 is TGTGCCAGCAGCGGACTTGCCCAAGAGACCCAGTACTTC. This gives the protein CASSGLAQETQYF.

The chain couples TRBV7-8 to TRBJ1-6; the D is unclear. The CDR3 is made up of 13 amino acids. Trimming removed 5 bases from V and 7 bases from J, with 9 bases in between. Germline V gene data show CDR1 as SGHVS and CDR2 as FQNEAQ. The DNA for the CDR3 is TGTGCCAGCAGCCTGGGAGAGAATTCACCCCTCCACTTT. Residues: CASSLGENSPLHF.

The chain employs TRBV7-2 and TRBJ2-3, with 10 bases identical to TRBD2. Germline values: CDR1 SGHTA, CDR2 FQGNSA. V dropped 1 base and J dropped 1; count of bases not matched to a gene: 2. CDR3 size: 16 residues. This CDR3 reads CASSLVGTSGTDTQYF. CDR3 coding DNA: TGTGCCAGCAGCTTAGTAGGGACTAGCGGCACAGATACGCAGTATTTT.

This sequence joins TRBV28 and TRBJ1-3; TRBD1 matches 10 bases. The CDR3 length is 18 residues. Germline loops: CDR1 MDHEN, CDR2 SYDVKM. V shed 7 bases, J shed 1 base, and the junction held 13 bases outside the gene matches. CDR3 protein: CASNLSPGQGPSGNTIYF. The CDR3 nucleotides are TGTGCCAGCAACCTATCCCCGGGACAGGGGCCTTCTGGAAACACCATATATTTT.

This chain uses TRBV6-5 with TRBJ2-5; D possibly corresponds to TRBD1 (6 bases). Per the germline V gene, CDR1 is MNHEY and CDR2 is SVGAGI. V shed 1 base and J shed 3 bases, with 9 bases lying between them. This CDR3 is built from 14 residues. The CDR3 nucleotides are TGTGCCAGCAGTTACTGGGGGCGCGAAGAGACCCAGTACTTC. Protein: CASSYWGREETQYF.

The V and J genes are TRBV29-1 and TRBJ2-2, with D uncertain. The V and J ends lost 5 bases and 1 base respectively, with 5 bases between them. This CDR3 has 12 residues. Germline V gene sequence: CDR1 SQVTM, CDR2 ANQGSEA. For the CDR3, the DNA is TGCAGCGTTTCTCTGAACACCGGGGAGCTGTTTTTT. Amino acids: CSVSLNTGELFF.

The rearrangement joins TRBV7-9 to TRBJ2-2; D ambiguous. Looked up from germline, CDR1 is SEHNR and CDR2 is FQNEAQ (reference sequence). The V gene lost 5 bases and the J gene lost 13 bases, with 14 bases spanning the gap. The CDR3 length is 12 residues. The CDR3 region has the DNA TGTGCCAGCAGCCGCCGGGTCGAACGGCTGTTTTTT. Residues: CASSRRVERLFF.

The J gene is TRBJ2-5, the V gene TRBV6-2 or TRBV6-3, with a possible D match to TRBD1 (6 bases). CDR3 length equals 15 residues. V shed 0 bases and J shed 5 bases, with 13 bases lying between them. Germline loops: CDR1 MNHEY, CDR2 SVGEGT. The CDR3 nucleotides are TGTGCCAGCAGTTACTCGGGGGCTTCGACGGAGACCCAGTACTTC. Its protein is CASSYSGASTETQYF.

The V gene is TRBV28, the J gene TRBJ1-3; D remains ambiguous. The germline V gene has CDR1 MDHEN and CDR2 SYDVKM. V lost 1 base and J lost 0, with 4 bases in between. This CDR3 is built from 14 residues. CDR3 in amino acids: CASSLFVSGNTIYF. CDR3 coding DNA: TGTGCCAGCAGTTTATTCGTCTCTGGAAACACCATATATTTT.

J is TRBJ1-2 and V is TRBV6-6; D unclear. Trimming removed 3 bases from V and 4 bases from J, with 12 bases in between. The CDR3 length is 14 residues. Germline V lookup: CDR1 MNHNY, CDR2 SVGAGI (reference sequence). The CDR3 here is CASSYGSRGYGYTF. The CDR3 bases are TGTGCCAGCAGTTATGGGAGCCGGGGCTATGGCTACACCTTC.

The CDR3 region has the DNA TGTGCCAGTAGTATTGGTATTTTGGATGGAGCGGGCAGCACAGATACGCAGTATTTT. This translates into CASSIGILDGAGSTDTQYF. The V and J genes are TRBV19 and TRBJ2-3, with TRBD2 as a possible D gene (6 bases). V lost 3 bases and J lost 0, with 22 bases in between. Germline V CDR1 and CDR2: LNHDA, SQIVND (reference sequence). The CDR3 contains 19 residues.

The chain recombines TRBV7-2 with TRBJ2-3; perhaps TRBD2 as D (6 bases). Trimming shortened V by 2 bases and J by 1 base, and 13 bases separated the two germline ends. This CDR3 is built from 16 residues. The germline CDR1 and CDR2 sequences are SGHTA and FQGNSA. CDR3: CASSLTFSSGTDTQYF. In nucleotides, the CDR3 is TGTGCCAGCAGCTTAACTTTTTCTAGCGGCACAGATACGCAGTATTTT. The whole variable domain, remainder taken from reference TRBV7-2 and TRBJ2-3, is GAGVSQSPSNKVTEKGKDVELRCDPISGHTALYWYRQSLGQGLEFLIYFQGNSAPDKSGLPSDRFSAERTGGSVSTLTIQRTQQEDSAVYLCASSLTFSSGTDTQYFGPGTRLTVL.

J is TRBJ2-1 and V is TRBV9; 8 bases fit TRBD1. The CDR3 has 14 amino acids. CDR1 is SGDLS and CDR2 is YYNGEE in the germline V gene. The V and J ends lost 4 bases and 8 bases, in that order; junction bases with no gene match: 8. DNA for the CDR3: TGTGCCAGCAGCTCCGACAGGGGACGGGATGAGCAGTTCTTC. Its translation is CASSSDRGRDEQFF. Looking up the rest from reference TRBV9 and TRBJ2-1 gives the full variable domain: DSGVTQTPKHLITATGQRVTLRCSPRSGDLSVYWYQQSLDQGLQFLIQYYNGEERAKGNILERFSAQQFPDLHSELNLSSLELGDSALYFCASSSDRGRDEQFFGPGTRLTVL.

V and J are TRBV4-1 and TRBJ1-4; 10 bases are a match to TRBD1. The CDR3 runs 15 residues. Germline CDR1 is MGHRA and CDR2 is YSYEKL. V gave up 3 bases and J gave up 5 bases; unmatched junction bases: 3. CDR3 loop: CASSHPGQGNEKLFF. The CDR3 region has the DNA TGCGCCAGCAGCCACCCGGGACAGGGGAATGAAAAACTGTTTTTT.

This chain joins TRBV2 and TRBJ1-6, with TRBD1 matching over 9 bases. J gave up 10 bases and V 6 bases, and 10 bases lay outside the gene matches. This CDR3 region has 15 residues. CDR1 SNHLY and CDR2 FYNNEI come from the germline V gene. CDR3 residues: CASREGQGGRSPLHF. The CDR3 nucleotides read TGTGCCAGCAGAGAGGGACAGGGTGGGAGATCACCCCTCCACTTT.

The J gene is TRBJ2-2, the V gene TRBV11-2; 14 nucleotides line up with TRBD2. Germline V gene data show CDR1 as SGHAT and CDR2 as FQNNGV. This CDR3 has 18 amino acids. Trimming at V came to 5 bases and at J to 0 bases, leaving 5 bases not matched to a gene. The CDR3 nucleotides are TGTGCCAGCAGCAGGACTAGCGGGGGGCCCACGAACACCGGGGAGCTGTTTTTT. Protein: CASSRTSGGPTNTGELFF.

The chain is built from TRBV4-2 and TRBJ1-6, with 7 bases lining up with TRBD1. CDR3 length: 16 amino acids. The germline V gene has CDR1 LGHNA and CDR2 YNFKEQ. Trimming at V came to 1 base and at J to 6 bases, leaving 6 bases not matched to a gene. The CDR3 nucleotides read TGTGCCAGCAGCCAAGGAGGGGGCAGGGCTAATTCACCCCTCCACTTT. It yields the protein CASSQGGGRANSPLHF.

The CDR3 region has the DNA TGTGCCAGCAGCGTAGATGGCAACTATGGCTACACCTTC. The encoded protein is CASSVDGNYGYTF. J is TRBJ1-2 and V is TRBV9; D is unresolved. This CDR3 comprises 13 residues. V was trimmed by 0 bases and J by 2 bases, leaving 5 bases between them. Germline V lookup: CDR1 SGDLS, CDR2 YYNGEE.

The DNA of the CDR3 is TGTGCCAGCAGCGTAGGGTTTAGCGGAGATTACAATGAGCAGTTCTTC. Translating gives CASSVGFSGDYNEQFF. The rearrangement uses TRBV9 and TRBJ2-1, with a possible D match to TRBD2 (6 bases). The CDR3 runs to 16 residues. Germline values: CDR1 SGDLS, CDR2 YYNGEE. Trimming removed 0 bases at V and 4 bases at J, with 14 bases between.

The V call is TRBV5-4, the J call TRBJ2-3; 11 bases align to TRBD2. The CDR3 runs to 16 residues. CDR1 and CDR2 (germline): SGHNT, YYREEE (reference sequence). V gave up 6 bases and J gave up 6 bases; unmatched junction bases: 12. The CDR3 DNA reads TGTGCCAGCAAACTGGGGTCTCTAGCGGGGGGTGATACGCAGTATTTT. It yields the protein CASKLGSLAGGDTQYF.

This clone was detected only once. The chain recombines TRBV23-1 with TRBJ2-7; possibly TRBD1 for D (6 bases). TRBV23-1 is sorted into the ORF group, with uncertain function. This CDR3 spans 11 amino acids. Trimming shortened V by 6 bases and J by 3 bases, and 6 bases separated the two germline ends. The CDR3 loop is CASRDSYEQYV. Here the CDR3 DNA reads TGCGCCAGCAGGGACAGCTACGAGCAGTACGTC.

Ten or more counts support this clone. The CDR3 loop reads CASSWNLDSEAFF. CDR3 in DNA: TGCGCCAGCAGCTGGAACTTGGACTCCGAAGCTTTCTTT. This chain links TRBV5-1 with TRBJ1-1; unclear D gene. The CDR3 loop spans 13 amino acids. The V gene's germline CDR1 is SGHRS and CDR2 YFSETQ. Trimming cost V 3 bases and J 8 bases, with 14 bases left between them. Together with reference TRBV5-1 and TRBJ1-1, the CDR3 gives the full variable domain: KAGVTQTPRYLIKTRGQQVTLSCSPISGHRSVSWYQQTPGQGLQFLFEYFSETQRNKGNFPGRFSGRQFSNSRSEMNVSTLELGDSALYLCASSWNLDSEAFFGQGTRLTVV.

The V gene is TRBV18, the J gene TRBJ2-1; 7 bases line up with TRBD1. With V trimmed by 6 bases and J by 9 bases, 14 bases remained unmatched. This CDR3 comprises 15 residues. Germline lookup yields CDR1 KGHSH and CDR2 LQKENI. The CDR3 loop reads CASSPGTVRFGEQFF. CDR3 nucleotide sequence: TGTGCCAGCTCCCCCGGGACAGTCCGATTCGGTGAGCAGTTCTTC.

Comment on this clone: An end of the junction differs from the germline gene, which may be a read error. The chain combines TRBV5-1 with TRBJ1-1; possible D gene TRBD1, 6 bases. The germline V gene encodes CDR1 SGHRS and CDR2 YFSETQ. The CDR3 is 15 residues long. The CDR3 nucleotides are TGTGCCAGCAGCGTCAACCTGGGGGCTAACACTGAAGCTTTCTTT. Protein sequence: CASSVNLGANTEAFF.

The chain combines TRBV3-1 (or the pseudogene TRBV3-2) with TRBJ2-3; the D is unclear. The germline V gene has CDR1 LGHDT and CDR2 YNNKEL (reference sequence). This CDR3 is built from 12 residues. V gave up 3 bases and J gave up 2 bases, with 3 bases separating them. The CDR3 DNA reads TGTGCCAGCAGCCAGGCCACAGATACGCAGTATTTT. It translates to CASSQATDTQYF.